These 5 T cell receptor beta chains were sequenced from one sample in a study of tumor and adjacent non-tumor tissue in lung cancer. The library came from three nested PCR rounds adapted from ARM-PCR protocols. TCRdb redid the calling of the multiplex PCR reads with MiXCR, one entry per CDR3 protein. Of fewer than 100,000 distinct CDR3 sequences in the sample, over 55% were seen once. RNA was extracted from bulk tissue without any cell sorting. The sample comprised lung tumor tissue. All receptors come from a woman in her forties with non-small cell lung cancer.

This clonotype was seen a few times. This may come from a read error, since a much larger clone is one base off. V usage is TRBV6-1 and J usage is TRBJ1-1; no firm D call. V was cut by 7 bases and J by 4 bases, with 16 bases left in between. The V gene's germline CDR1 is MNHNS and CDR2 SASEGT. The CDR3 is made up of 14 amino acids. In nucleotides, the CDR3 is TGTGCCAGCACGGAGAGAGCAAGGAGCACTGAAGCTTTCTTT. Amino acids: CASTERARSTEAFF.

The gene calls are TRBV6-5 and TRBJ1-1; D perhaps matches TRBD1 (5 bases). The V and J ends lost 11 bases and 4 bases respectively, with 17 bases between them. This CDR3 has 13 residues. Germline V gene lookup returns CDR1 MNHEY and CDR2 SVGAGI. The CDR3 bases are TGTGCCGGCGGCAAGTACGGGGGCACTGAAGCTTTCTTT. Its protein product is CAGGKYGGTEAFF.

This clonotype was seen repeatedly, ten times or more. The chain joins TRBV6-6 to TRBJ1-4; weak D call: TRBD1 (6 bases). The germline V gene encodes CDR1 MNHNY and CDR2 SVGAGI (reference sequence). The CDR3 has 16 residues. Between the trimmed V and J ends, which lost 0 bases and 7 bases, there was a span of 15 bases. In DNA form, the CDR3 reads TGTGCCAGCAGTTACTCGATCTTGGAGGGGGGTGAAAAACTGTTTTTT. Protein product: CASSYSILEGGEKLFF.

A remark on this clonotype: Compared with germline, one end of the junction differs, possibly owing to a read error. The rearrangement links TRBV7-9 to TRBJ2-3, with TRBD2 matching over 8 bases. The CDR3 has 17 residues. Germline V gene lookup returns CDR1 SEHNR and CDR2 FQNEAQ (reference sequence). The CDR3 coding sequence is TGTGCGAGCAGCGGCCCGGGACTAGGAGGGCCCGCAGATACGCAGTATTTT. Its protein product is CASSGPGLGGPADTQYF.

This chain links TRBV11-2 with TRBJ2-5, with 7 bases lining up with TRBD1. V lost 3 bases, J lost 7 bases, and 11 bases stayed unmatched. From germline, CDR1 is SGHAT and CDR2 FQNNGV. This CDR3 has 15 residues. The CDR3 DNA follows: TGTGCCAGCAGCTTTTCCCTGCGACAGGGCTTGACCCAGTACTTC. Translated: CASSFSLRQGLTQYF.